This T cell receptor beta chain was found in a study of blood T cell repertoires in COVID-19. Study-level information: Acute and convalescent COVID-19 samples came from the United States, Italy and Spain. Nucleic acid was either cDNA or gDNA, and it came from T cells, B-cell-depleted T cells, or PBMCs.

Donors in Cohort 3 who had recovered were those with two negative PCRs, healthcare professional clearance, or resolution of their symptoms. This clone was found a few times. Assay used: immunoSEQ multiplex PCR; TCRdb lists only in-frame clones, some missing. The table includes over 250,000 clones, roughly nine tenths detected once. The sequence was collected from a woman aged 55-69 years who had recovered from COVID-19. The material sequenced was PBMCs or T cells enriched from blood (not recorded which).

CDR3 loop: CASLGGLPKYEQYF. Here the CDR3 DNA reads TGTGCCAGCCTCGGCGGGCTGCCTAAATACGAGCAGTACTTC. V and J are TRBV28 and TRBJ2-7, with D perhaps matching TRBD2 (5 bases). V was trimmed by 8 bases and J by 4 bases, leaving 18 bases between them. Per germline, CDR1 MDHEN and CDR2 SYDVKM. CDR3 length: 14 amino acids.